This T cell receptor beta chain stems from a study of T cells in narcolepsy (dated by TCRdb to 2016 to 2018). A note on the overall study: The study enrolled patients with narcolepsy type 1 or type 2 (NT1, NT2) together with healthy control donors. To look for autoreactive T cells in narcolepsy patients that target self-antigens of hypocretin neurons (hypocretin, TRIB2), the study used TCR Vbeta sequencing to follow clonotypes in blood and CSF.

For TCR Vbeta sequencing, memory CD4+ T cells were sorted ex vivo from the peripheral blood of both healthy controls and narcolepsy patients. Libraries were built with the immunoSEQ multiplex PCR assay. Sourced from immuneACCESS, this table was stored by TCRdb with only in-frame sequences that have V and J called. A share of the clones is absent; for the studies checked, an unresolved V gene accounts for under half, and the remainder has no known explanation. The sample has around 35,000 clones on record, 82% of them singletons. The ten largest clones capture approximately 2.7% of the sample. Details on this clone: Its antigen specificity is not known. No qualities accompany the bases; no much larger clone lies one base away.

The paper's findings and limits, for the study overall: Patients and controls had comparable numbers of sequenced blood memory CD4+ clonotypes, averaging about 37,000 and 33,000, respectively. Plots that compared CSF and blood CD4+ T cell clonotypes from the same patient highlighted HCRT-specific and TRIB2-specific autoreactive clonotypes. According to the report, autoreactive clonotypes were detected serially in the blood of the same patients and of different patients, but not in healthy controls. Certain blood memory CD4+ repertoires from patients and controls had no sequences that matched autoreactive T cell clones.

This clonotype was obtained from a human donor with narcolepsy. The sequenced sample consisted of CD45RA- memory CD4+ T cells from PBMCs. The cell subset or site label here, explained by the study, means: memory T cells sorted ex vivo from peripheral blood.

The CDR3 protein: CASSDSRDTVITDTQYF. The DNA reads as follows: TGTGCCAGCAGTGATAGTAGGGACACGGTTATCACAGATACGCAGTATTTT. The V gene is TRBV2 and the J gene is TRBJ2-3; TRBD1 is perhaps the D gene, given 6 matching bases. The CDR3, from cysteine to phenylalanine, totals 17 residues. CDR3 DNA is the only sequence kept; it has 51 bases, read in frame from the first base. As encoded in the germline V gene, CDR1 is SNHLY while CDR2 is FYNNEI. The germline ends are 18 bases apart after V is trimmed by 3 bases and J by 2 bases.